These T cell receptor beta chains were read from a single sample in a study of T-cell memory formation after mild COVID-19. From the 5' RACE reads, TCRdb called clonotypes with MiXCR, one entry per CDR3 protein. The sample lists about 200,000 distinct CDR3 sequences, over 9% occurring once. Sequenced sample: PBMCs or a T cell subset sorted from them (not recorded which). The receptors were sampled from a man aged 18 to 35 who had mild COVID-19 (a few samples of this study predate the infection). Cell type and time point are not known. Each CDR3 is given with its conserved first and last residue.

J gene	V gene	CDR3 protein
TRBJ2-3	TRBV5-1	CASIAGGGTDTQYF
TRBJ2-5	TRBV7-2	CASSRLAVVETQYF
TRBJ2-7	TRBV6-5	CASRAGGRGYEQYF
TRBJ2-1	TRBV2	CASSDQRGLYNEQFF
TRBJ1-2	TRBV24-1	CATSEPTGAGVRGYTF
TRBJ1-5	TRBV20-1	CSARTGGQPQHF
TRBJ1-1	TRBV7-9	CASSLPRFRGPNTEAFF
TRBJ1-1	TRBV6-6	CASSYQGANTEAFF
TRBJ1-3	TRBV4-3	CASSQVAGTATGNTIYF
TRBJ1-4	TRBV6-2/TRBV6-3	CASSSQRREKLFF
TRBJ2-2	TRBV2	CASMTDRGRTGELFF
TRBJ2-1	TRBV5-1	CASTGGLVGANEQFF
TRBJ2-2	TRBV7-3	CASKRDRNTGELFF
TRBJ1-2	TRBV7-3	CASSTGQGYGYTF
TRBJ1-6	TRBV6-6	CASSTDRGGNSPLHF
TRBJ1-2	TRBV12-3/TRBV12-4	CASSSGRARGYTF
TRBJ1-3	TRBV7-2	CASSLEGPRNTIYF
TRBJ1-1	TRBV5-4	CASSGAGGSKNTEAFF
TRBJ1-1	TRBV19	CASSVRTATEAFF
TRBJ2-5	TRBV2	CASSVELAGGSETQYF
TRBJ1-2	TRBV20-1	CSAPDRDLGYTF
TRBJ2-2	TRBV24-1	CATSDEQGAGELFF
TRBJ2-7	TRBV12-3/TRBV12-4	CASSLGPAGIYEQYF
TRBJ1-5	TRBV6-5	CASSQTVRQPQHF
TRBJ1-1	TRBV7-9	CASSLFDRANTEAFF
TRBJ1-5	TRBV30	CAWSIGPSNQPQHF
TRBJ2-2	TRBV5-1	CASSLASGITGELFF
TRBJ2-3	TRBV10-3	CAISVGNRGADTQYF
TRBJ1-6	TRBV7-2	CASSLESGSGALHF
TRBJ2-1	TRBV15	CATSRGGQSSYNEQFF
TRBJ2-3	TRBV4-2	CASTQQPSAADTQYF